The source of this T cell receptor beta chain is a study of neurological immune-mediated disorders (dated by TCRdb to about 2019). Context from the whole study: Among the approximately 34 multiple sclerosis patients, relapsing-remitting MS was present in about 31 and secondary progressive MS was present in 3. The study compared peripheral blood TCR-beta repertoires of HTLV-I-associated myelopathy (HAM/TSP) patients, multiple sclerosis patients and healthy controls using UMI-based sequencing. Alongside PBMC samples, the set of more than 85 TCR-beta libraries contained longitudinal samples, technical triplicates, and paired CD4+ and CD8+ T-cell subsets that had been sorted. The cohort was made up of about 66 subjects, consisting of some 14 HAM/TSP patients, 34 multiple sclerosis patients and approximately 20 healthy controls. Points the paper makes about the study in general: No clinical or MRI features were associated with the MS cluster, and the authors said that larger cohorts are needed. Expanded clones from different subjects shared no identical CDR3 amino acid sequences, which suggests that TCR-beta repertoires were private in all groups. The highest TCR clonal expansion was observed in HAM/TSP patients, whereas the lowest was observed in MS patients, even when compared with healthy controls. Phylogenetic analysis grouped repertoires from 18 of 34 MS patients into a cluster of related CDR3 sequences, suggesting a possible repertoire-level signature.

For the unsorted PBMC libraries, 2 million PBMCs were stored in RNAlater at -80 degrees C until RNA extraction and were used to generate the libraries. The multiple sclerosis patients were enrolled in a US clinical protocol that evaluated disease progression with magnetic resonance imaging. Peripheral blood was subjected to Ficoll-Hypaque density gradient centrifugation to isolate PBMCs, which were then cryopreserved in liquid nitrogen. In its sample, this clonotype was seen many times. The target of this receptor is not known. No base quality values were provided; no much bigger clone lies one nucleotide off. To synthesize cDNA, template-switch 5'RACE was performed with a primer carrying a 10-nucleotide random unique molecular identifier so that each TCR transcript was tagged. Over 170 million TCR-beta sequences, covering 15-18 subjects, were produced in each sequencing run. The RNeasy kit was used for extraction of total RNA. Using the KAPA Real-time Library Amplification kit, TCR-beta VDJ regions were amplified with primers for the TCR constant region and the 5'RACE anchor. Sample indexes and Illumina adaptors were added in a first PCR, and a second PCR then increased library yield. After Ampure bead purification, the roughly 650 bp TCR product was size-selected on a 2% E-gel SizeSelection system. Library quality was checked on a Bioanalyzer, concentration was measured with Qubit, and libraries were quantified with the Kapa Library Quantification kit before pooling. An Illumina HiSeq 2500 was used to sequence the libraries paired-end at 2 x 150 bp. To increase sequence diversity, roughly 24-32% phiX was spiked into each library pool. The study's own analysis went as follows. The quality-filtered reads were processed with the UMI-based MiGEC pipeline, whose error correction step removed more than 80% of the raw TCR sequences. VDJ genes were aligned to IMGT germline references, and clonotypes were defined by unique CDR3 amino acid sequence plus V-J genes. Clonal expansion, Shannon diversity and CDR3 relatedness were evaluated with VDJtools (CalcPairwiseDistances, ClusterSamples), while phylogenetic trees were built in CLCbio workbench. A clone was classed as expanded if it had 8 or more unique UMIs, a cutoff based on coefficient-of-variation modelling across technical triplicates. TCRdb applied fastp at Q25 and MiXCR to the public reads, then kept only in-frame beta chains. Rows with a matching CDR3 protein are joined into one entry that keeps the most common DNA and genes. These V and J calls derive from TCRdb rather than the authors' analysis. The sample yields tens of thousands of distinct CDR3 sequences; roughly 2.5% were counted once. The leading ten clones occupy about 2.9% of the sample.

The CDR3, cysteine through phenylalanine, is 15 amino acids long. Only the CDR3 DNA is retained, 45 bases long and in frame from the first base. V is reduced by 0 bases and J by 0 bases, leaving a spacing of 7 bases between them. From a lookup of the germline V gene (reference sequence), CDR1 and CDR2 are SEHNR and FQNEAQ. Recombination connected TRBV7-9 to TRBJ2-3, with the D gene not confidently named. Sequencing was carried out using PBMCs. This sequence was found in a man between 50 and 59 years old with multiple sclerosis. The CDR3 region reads CASSLALASTDTQYF. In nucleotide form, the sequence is TGTGCCAGCAGCTTAGCCCTGGCTAGCACAGATACGCAGTATTTT.